One sample yielded the 4 T cell receptor beta chains listed below, sequenced in a study of T cells after yellow fever vaccination. TCRdb called the 5' RACE reads again in MiXCR, with one record for every CDR3 protein. The sample lists more than 300,000 distinct CDR3 sequences; roughly 10% were seen once. This specimen was CD4+ T cells sorted from PBMCs, taken 45 days after the yellow fever booster vaccination. These receptors were collected from a man aged 18 to 29 who received the YFV17D yellow fever vaccine.

In this sample, this clonotype turned up a few times. This chain links TRBV10-3 with TRBJ2-7; TRBD1 matches at 9 bases. CDR1 and CDR2 (germline): ENHRY, SYGVKD. CDR3 length: 13 residues. V was clipped by 4 bases and J by 5 bases; unmatched bases: 3. CDR3 sequence reads: CAISGTGDDEQYF. The CDR3 DNA is TGTGCCATCAGTGGGACAGGGGATGACGAGCAGTACTTC.

This clonotype has just a few counts. J is TRBJ1-5 and V is TRBV18; 7 bases are shared with TRBD1. There are 15 residues in the CDR3. The germline CDR1 and CDR2 sequences are KGHSH and LQKENI. V lost 3 bases, J lost 4 bases, and 6 bases stayed unmatched. CDR3 protein: CASSPWTGPNQPQHF. In nucleotides, the CDR3 is TGTGCCAGCTCACCCTGGACAGGTCCGAATCAGCCCCAGCATTTT.

This clonotype was detected many times. The chain recombines TRBV3-1 with TRBJ1-1; no clear D. The germline V gene has CDR1 LGHDT and CDR2 YNNKEL (reference sequence). There are 13 residues in the CDR3. Trimming pared 1 base from V and 1 base from J, leaving 4 bases between. CDR3 amino acids: CASSQARNTEAFF. The CDR3 DNA reads as TGTGCCAGCAGCCAAGCCAGGAACACTGAAGCTTTCTTT. Complete variable domain (other parts from reference TRBV3-1 and TRBJ1-1): DTAVSQTPKYLVTQMGNDKSIKCEQNLGHDTMYWYKQDSKKFLKIMFSYNNKELIINETVPNRFSPKSPDKAHLNLHINSLELGDSAVYFCASSQARNTEAFFGQGTRLTVV.

The chain is built from TRBV19 and TRBJ1-6; perhaps TRBD1 as D (5 bases). Germline loops: CDR1 LNHDA, CDR2 SQIVND (reference sequence). V was clipped by 6 bases and J by 10 bases, with 19 bases between them. The CDR3 length is 15 residues. In DNA form, the CDR3 reads TGTGCCAGTAGCCCGGGGCGTCTAGCGGGGTCACCCCTCCACTTT. Translating it yields CASSPGRLAGSPLHF.